The table lists the clone carrying this T cell receptor beta chain with many counts. The antigen is undetermined. Building the TCR beta libraries relied on iRepertoire HTBI primers, and CDR3 regions underwent Arm-PCR. TCRdb re-analysed the multiplex PCR reads in MiXCR, keeping a single row per CDR3 protein. This table has about 540,000 distinct CDR3 sequences, about 13% appearing once. CDR1 SGHVS and CDR2 FNYEAQ come from the germline V gene. This CDR3 has 14 residues. Trimming took off 5 bases at V and 8 bases at J, with 16 bases between the two ends. This entry belongs to a study of regulatory T cells in long-lasting Graves disease. Looking at the study overall: Patients newly diagnosed with Graves' had been on antithyroid drugs for under 3 months.

Specified time point: newly diagnosed GD, antithyroid drugs for less than 3 months. Extracted PBMC RNA gave rise to the TCR library. Study observations and caveats: Accuracy may have been reduced by the small sample size.

This sample was also put to use in a study of T cells in Graves' hyperthyroidism and ophthalmopathy. That paper adds: The HTBI primer set was used in a first-round RT-PCR of the TCR CDR3. Model predictions of ophthalmopathy came a median about 6.3 months before onset.

The clonotype was recovered from a man aged 30-40 years with Graves disease. The source was peripheral blood mononuclear cells (PBMCs), collected at new diagnosis, from a patient treated with antithyroid drugs. The chain has TRBV7-6 and TRBJ2-1, with D perhaps TRBD2 (6 bases). The CDR3 DNA sequence: TGTGCCAGCAGCCCCGAGTCGGGAGACTATGAGCAGTTCTTC. Its protein is CASSPESGDYEQFF.